This T cell receptor beta chain was obtained from a study of T cell repertoires in cytomegalovirus infection. Whole-study context: Both CMV infection and a matching HLA type were indicated by public TCR beta signatures.

CDR3 length equals 15 residues. V was trimmed by 0 bases and J by 4 bases, leaving 9 bases between them. The germline V gene encodes CDR1 MNHNS and CDR2 SASEGT. Using its own MiXCR run on the reads, TCRdb lists one record per CDR3 protein. The table includes 200,000 to 250,000 distinct CDR3 sequences, around 40% detected once. This clonotype was seen a few times. As yet, its antigen is unknown. The V and J genes are TRBV6-1 and TRBJ2-2; no clear D. The receptor was isolated from a human donor in good health (CMV status not recorded). Some clones in this sample may be carry-over from other donors' samples. Sequenced here: CD8+ T cells from cultured PBMCs, sampled from culture after CMV antigen stimulation. The CDR3 region has the DNA TGTGCCAGCAGTGAAGCGAATTACCTCACCGGGGAGCTGTTTTTT. Translated: CASSEANYLTGELFF.